The 4 T cell receptor beta chains reported below all come from one sample, sequenced in a study of tumor-infiltrating lymphocytes in primary liver carcinoma (dated by TCRdb to about 2017). The reads were generated on an Illumina HiSeq 2500. A constant-region primer and ProtoScript II reverse transcriptase were used to reverse-transcribe TCRbeta-specific cDNA from around 540 ng total RNA. TCRbeta libraries were built with three nested multiplex PCR rounds, a slightly modified ARM-PCR procedure. Each of the first two PCR rounds ran for roughly 9 cycles and used multiplex TRBV1-TRBV30 forward primers together with a Cbeta reverse primer. The raw public reads went through TCRdb reprocessing: fastp at Q25, MiXCR clone calling, in-frame beta chains kept. Rows with a matching CDR3 protein are joined into one entry that keeps the most common DNA and genes. This sample gives 150,000 to 200,000 distinct CDR3 sequences in total; around four fifths of them show up just once. Of the sample, around 18% falls within the top ten clones.

Total RNA and DNA were co-extracted from around 18-30 mg of bulk tissue with the AllPrep DNA/RNA mini kit, without cell sorting. The sequencing input was tumor tissue from primary liver carcinoma. Receptors originate from a man aged 40-49 years with primary liver carcinoma and hepatitis B virus infection.

This clonotype was recorded at least ten times. The V and J genes are TRBV6-5 and TRBJ2-1; tentative D call: TRBD2 (5 bases). Trimming removed 10 bases at V and 0 bases at J, with 10 bases between. Germline CDR1 is MNHEY and CDR2 is SVGAGI. The CDR3 runs to 13 residues. CDR3 loop: CATRGSSYNEQFF. CDR3 DNA: TGTGCCACCCGTGGGAGCTCCTACAATGAGCAGTTCTTC.

Concerning this clonotype itself: The conserved closing phenylalanine or tryptophan is absent in this CDR3, likely reflecting a read error. The V call is TRBV11-1, the J call TRBJ2-3; no definite D call. Germline V lookup: CDR1 SGHAT, CDR2 FQDESV (reference sequence). This CDR3 comprises 13 residues. The CDR3 protein is CANSFIGTVTQYS. The CDR3 region has the DNA TGTGCCAACAGCTTTATTGGTACAGTTACGCAGTATTCT.

This chain connects TRBV5-5 to TRBJ2-3; D perhaps matches TRBD1 (6 bases). V was trimmed by 6 bases and J by 1 base, leaving 21 bases between them. Germline V lookup: CDR1 SGHKS, CDR2 YYEKEE (reference sequence). This CDR3 comprises 17 residues. The CDR3, as DNA: TGTGCCAGCATCCTCCTGTCGGGACAAAGCCGCACAGATACGCAGTATTTT. It codes for CASILLSGQSRTDTQYF. Together with reference TRBV5-5 and TRBJ2-3, the CDR3 gives the full variable domain: DAGVTQSPTHLIKTRGQQVTLRCSPISGHKSVSWYQQVLGQGPQFIFQYYEKEERGRGNFPDRFSARQFPNYSSELNVNALLLGDSALYLCASILLSGQSRTDTQYFGPGTRLTVL.

For this clonotype: The conserved phenylalanine or tryptophan normally closing the CDR3 is absent here, so this likely arose from a read error. The DNA is omitted, as the CDR3 cannot be located on it reliably, and the CDR3 follows TCRdb's listing. The chain has TRBV6-2 or TRBV6-3 and TRBJ2-7; the table's D call, TRBD2, has no DNA check behind it. The CDR3 adds up to 14 amino acids, both ends counted. CDR1 is MNHEY and CDR2 is SVGEGT in the germline V gene. The CDR3 here is CASKRLQEGHEQYL.